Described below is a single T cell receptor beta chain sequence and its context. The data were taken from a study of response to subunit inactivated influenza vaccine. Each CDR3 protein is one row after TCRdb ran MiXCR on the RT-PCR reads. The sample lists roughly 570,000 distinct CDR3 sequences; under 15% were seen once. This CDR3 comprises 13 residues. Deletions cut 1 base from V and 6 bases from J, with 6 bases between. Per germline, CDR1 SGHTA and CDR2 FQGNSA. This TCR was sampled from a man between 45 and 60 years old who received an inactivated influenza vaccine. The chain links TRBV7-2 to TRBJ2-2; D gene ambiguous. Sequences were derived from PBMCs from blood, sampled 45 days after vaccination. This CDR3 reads CASSLGWAGELFF. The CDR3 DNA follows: TGTGCCAGCAGCTTAGGTTGGGCCGGGGAGCTGTTTTTT.